A selection of T cell receptor beta chains follows, all from one sample in a study of blood T cell repertoires in COVID-19. Clones were sequenced by immunoSEQ multiplex PCR, and TCRdb holds only the in-frame ones, with some missing. This table has approximately 190,000 clones, 65% to 90% appearing once. Sequences were obtained from PBMCs or T cells enriched from blood (not recorded which). These receptors all stem from a woman aged 55-69 years with acute COVID-19. The CDR3 runs from the conserved cysteine through the conserved F or W. Rows give clone size only sometimes, using once, few, many, or a class for an expanded clone.

NA | TRBJ2-2 | TRBV9 | CASSEGPGLAGGRNTGELFF
many | TRBJ2-2 | TRBV27 | CASLDGQGFKLFF
NA | TRBJ1-6 | TRBV19 | CASSPLEQGVPLHF
NA | TRBJ1-3 | TRBV4-1 | CASSQDAGYAGNTIYF
NA | TRBJ1-3 | TRBV5-4 | CASSYATGGGSGNTIYF
NA | TRBJ2-3 | TRBV6-5 | CASADSGTDTQYF
NA | TRBJ1-1 | TRBV7-2 | CASSSQGVTEAFF
NA | TRBJ1-1 | TRBV7-9 | CASSLEETVSAFF
NA | TRBJ2-1 | TRBV3-1/TRBV3-2 | CASSPTPLVADNEQFF
NA | TRBJ1-2 | TRBV6-5 | CASSYVGNYGYTF
NA | TRBJ2-3 | TRBV24-1 | CATSDFGLGSGSPDTQYF
few | TRBJ2-1 | TRBV14 | CASSHLTSGYNEQFF
NA | TRBJ2-4 | TRBV30 | CAWSVGGTVIAKNIQYF